This T cell receptor (beta chain) was identified in a study of T-cell memory formation after mild COVID-19. Overall study context: TCR clusters showed largely donor specificity.

V shed 5 bases and J 1 base; nucleotides not matched to a gene: 1. This CDR3 has 13 residues. Germline CDR1 and CDR2: SGHTA and FQGNSA. A few counts support this clonotype. TCRdb called the 5' RACE reads again in MiXCR, with one record for every CDR3 protein. This sample carries roughly 580,000 distinct CDR3 sequences, about a sixth of them seen once, and the ten largest clones take around 12%. The specimen was PBMCs or a T cell subset sorted from them (not recorded which). The TCR originated in an adult woman who had mild COVID-19 (a few samples of this study predate the infection). Cell type and time point are not known. The rearrangement uses TRBV7-2 and TRBJ2-5; 7 bases line up with TRBD2. In nucleotides, the CDR3 is TGTGCCAGCAGCCGGGAGGTCCAAGAGACCCAGTACTTC. Translating gives CASSREVQETQYF.